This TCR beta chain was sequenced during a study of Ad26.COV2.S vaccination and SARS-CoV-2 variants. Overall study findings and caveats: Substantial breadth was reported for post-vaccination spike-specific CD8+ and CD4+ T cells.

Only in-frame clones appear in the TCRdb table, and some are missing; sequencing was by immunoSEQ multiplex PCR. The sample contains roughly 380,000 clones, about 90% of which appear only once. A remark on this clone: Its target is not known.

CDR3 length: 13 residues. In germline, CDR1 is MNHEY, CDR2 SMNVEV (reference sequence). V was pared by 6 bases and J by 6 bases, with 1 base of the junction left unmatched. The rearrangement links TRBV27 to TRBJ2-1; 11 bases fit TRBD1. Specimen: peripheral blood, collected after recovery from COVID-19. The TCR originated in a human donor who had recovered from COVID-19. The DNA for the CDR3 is TGTGCCAGCAGAGGGACAGGGGGCAATGAGCAGTTCTTC. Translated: CASRGTGGNEQFF.